This is a list of T cell receptor beta chains from one sample in a study of T cell repertoires in cytomegalovirus infection. From the reads, TCRdb called clonotypes with MiXCR, one entry per CDR3 protein. In the table there are about 130,000 distinct CDR3 sequences, roughly a quarter of which are singletons. The antigens for these receptors are not known. What was sequenced was PBMCs, sequenced either directly or after in vitro stimulation (not recorded which). The receptors shown here come from a human donor in good health (CMV status not recorded). Some clones in this sample may be carry-over from other donors' samples. The conserved cysteine and the conserved F or W are not part of the CDR3 here. Fields, in order: D gene, V gene, CDR3 protein. D genes are given only for firm matches.

TRBD1 TRBV7-9 ASSLFGRGTGELF
- TRBV11-2 ASSLDRRRPQH
TRBD2 TRBV7-6 ASSLLTSGASTDTQY
- TRBV7-2 ASSSQFSSTEAF
- TRBV7-3 ASSFRGGADYNEQF
TRBD2 TRBV7-2 ASSRGGRPEQF
TRBD2 TRBV20-1 SADVTSGRYNEQF
- TRBV4-1 ASSQTPANEKLF
- TRBV6-1 ASTRRSNYGYT
TRBD1 TRBV6-2/TRBV6-3 ASSYLPGQGVVSSNQPQH
- TRBV3-1 ASSQGSGSAGTIY
- TRBV6-2/TRBV6-3 ASSTRASRQETQY
- TRBV4-1 ASSHRVATNEKLF
- TRBV2 ASTGGNTDTQY
TRBD1 TRBV12-3/TRBV12-4 ASSTQDRGPTEAF
- TRBV6-1 ASSELGARTEAF
TRBD1 TRBV24-1 ATSDSRTGVTEAF
TRBD2 TRBV25-1 ASSDREGLAGKETQY
- TRBV7-2 ASSLESAYRGDTQY
TRBD2 TRBV28 ASDSRGGPYEQY
- TRBV4-1 ASSQELATDTQY
- TRBV7-9 ASSPWGAVGNEKLF
- TRBV27 ASSFRTAPYTEAF
TRBD1 TRBV7-9 ASSLAHRGINQPQH
TRBD2 TRBV7-6 ASSLQAGGNGEQF
- TRBV7-6 ASSLIADDTEAF